The sequence of this TCR beta chain was determined in a study of identical twins. TCRdb reprocessed the 5' RACE reads with MiXCR, giving one entry per CDR3 protein. This table holds 690,000 or so distinct CDR3 sequences, less than 10% found once. CDR1 SGHRS and CDR2 YFSETQ come from the germline V gene. The V end was cut by 3 bases, the J end by 5 bases, with 18 bases between. The CDR3 extends over 15 amino acids. In its sample, this clonotype was seen many times. Its target is unknown. Study conclusions and caveats: Beta clonotypes that were abundant in cord blood contained fewer insertions, a pattern absent from memory repertoires.

These data were likewise used in another study, on yellow fever vaccine responses in identical twins. As that study records: The T cell response to vaccination in identical twins was reportedly partly convergent and partly personalized.

Sequencing input: PBMCs. This sequence joins TRBV5-1 and TRBJ2-7; either TRBD1 or TRBD2 may fit D (5 bases each). The TCR was taken from a woman under 30 in good health. Here the CDR3 reads CASSSGLTGRDEQYF. The CDR3, as DNA: TGCGCCAGCAGCTCTGGACTCACAGGTCGTGACGAGCAGTACTTC.